Listed below are T cell receptor beta chains from one sample, sequenced in a study of T-cell reconstitution after alpha-beta-depleted transplantation in children. From the PCR reads, TCRdb called clonotypes with MiXCR, one entry per CDR3 protein. The table shows 500,000 to 650,000 distinct CDR3 sequences, with roughly an eighth occurring only once. The sample consisted of PBMCs, mostly from graft donor cells, taken 180 days after TCRalphabeta/CD19-depleted stem cell transplant. The receptors stem from a female patient between 2 and 15 years old who had a stem cell transplant for aplastic anemia, so the T cells may come from the graft donor. The CDR3 runs from the conserved cysteine through the conserved F or W. The D gene is left open where the match is weak. The listing skips clone size in some rows; elsewhere it reads once, few, many or a size class.

j_gene | d_gene | v_gene | abundance | len | CDR3aa | CDR3nt
TRBJ2-4 | TRBD2 | TRBV6-2/TRBV6-3 | few | 19 | CASSYSTSGRAGAKNIQYF | TGTGCCAGCAGTTACTCGACTAGCGGGAGGGCAGGAGCCAAAAACATTCAGTACTTC
TRBJ2-7 | . | TRBV28 | few | 14 | CASSFGQTLYEQYF | TGTGCCAGCAGTTTCGGGCAGACGCTCTACGAGCAGTACTTC
TRBJ2-1 | . | TRBV25-1 | few | 12 | CASSEEVLDQFF | TGTGCCAGCAGTGAAGAGGTGCTTGACCAGTTCTTC
TRBJ2-1 | TRBD2 | TRBV11-2 | few | 16 | CASSLDNSGTWNEQFF | TGTGCCAGCAGCTTAGATAATAGCGGGACCTGGAATGAGCAGTTCTTC
TRBJ1-3 | . | TRBV19 | few | 14 | CASSGPHSGNTIYF | TGTGCCAGTAGCGGCCCCCACTCTGGAAACACCATATATTTT
TRBJ2-6 | . | TRBV6-1 | once | 15 | CASQAAGTGANVLTF | TGTGCCAGCCAAGCAGCAGGGACTGGGGCCAACGTCCTGACTTTC
TRBJ2-7 | TRBD1 | TRBV28 | many | 16 | CASSLGGTGAFYEQYF | TGTGCCAGCAGTTTAGGAGGGACAGGGGCGTTCTACGAGCAGTACTTC
TRBJ1-6 | . | TRBV7-9 | . | 15 | CASSFRGPENSPLHF | TGTGCCAGCAGCTTCCGAGGGCCGGAAAATTCACCCCTCCACTTT
TRBJ2-1 | TRBD2 | TRBV27 | . | 16 | CASSLNGGRYYNEQFF | TGTGCCAGCAGTTTAAACGGCGGGAGATACTACAATGAGCAGTTCTTC
TRBJ1-6 | . | TRBV9 | . | 15 | CASSVESGRRSPLHF | TGTGCCAGCAGCGTAGAAAGCGGCCGCCGGTCACCCCTCCACTTT
TRBJ2-5 | TRBD1 | TRBV7-2 | . | 16 | CASSSIGTGGQETQYF | TGTGCCAGCAGCTCGATCGGGACAGGGGGTCAAGAGACCCAGTACTTC
TRBJ2-2 | . | TRBV2 | . | 16 | CASSVRQTPNTGELFF | TGTGCCAGCAGTGTTAGACAGACACCAAACACCGGGGAGCTGTTTTTT
TRBJ2-5 | . | TRBV3-1 | few | 15 | CASSQRRDFQETQYF | TGTGCCAGCAGCCAACGCCGGGACTTCCAAGAGACCCAGTACTTC
TRBJ2-3 | TRBD2 | TRBV9 | . | 16 | CASSVTPSGVTDTQYF | TGTGCCAGCAGCGTGACCCCTAGCGGGGTGACAGATACGCAGTATTTT
TRBJ2-5 | . | TRBV10-1 | . | 13 | CASSQSGIETQYF | TGCGCCAGCAGTCAATCAGGGATCGAGACCCAGTACTTC
TRBJ1-2 | . | TRBV4-3 | few | 14 | CASSPAGTEYGYTF | TGCGCCAGCAGCCCGGCGGGGACGGAATATGGCTACACCTTC
TRBJ2-1 | . | TRBV14 | . | 15 | CASSQDRGSWDEQFF | TGTGCCAGCAGCCAAGATCGCGGATCCTGGGATGAGCAGTTCTTC
TRBJ2-3 | TRBD2 | TRBV7-6 | . | 19 | CASSFISARLAGDTDTQYF | TGTGCCAGCAGCTTTATTAGCGCCCGACTAGCGGGAGACACAGATACGCAGTATTTT
TRBJ1-2 | . | TRBV27 | few | 11 | CASRTNYGYTF | TGTGCCAGCAGAACGAACTATGGCTACACCTTC
TRBJ2-4 | . | TRBV5-5 | few | 17 | CASSGGLRAPPINIQYF | TGTGCCAGCAGCGGAGGACTCCGAGCACCCCCAATAAACATTCAGTACTTC
TRBJ2-2 | . | TRBV11-3 | . | 16 | CASSSRDSRNTGELFF | TGTGCCAGCAGCTCCCGGGACTCTAGGAACACCGGGGAGCTGTTTTTT
TRBJ1-1 | . | TRBV5-1 | . | 15 | CASSLNPGWTTEAFF | TGCGCCAGCAGCTTGAATCCAGGGTGGACCACTGAAGCTTTCTTT
TRBJ2-1 | TRBD2 | TRBV11-1 | once | 19 | CASSRTGTSGRLPYNEQFF | TGTGCCAGCAGCCGTACCGGGACTAGCGGGAGGTTGCCCTACAATGAGCAGTTCTTC
TRBJ2-6 | . | TRBV27 | few | 15 | CASRRGGMGANVLTF | TGTGCCAGCCGGCGAGGGGGAATGGGGGCCAACGTCCTGACTTTC